This T cell receptor (beta chain) came from a study of graft-versus-host responses after intestinal transplantation. The assay was immunoSEQ multiplex PCR, and TCRdb's table has in-frame clones only and misses some. The table records roughly 100,000 clones, roughly 84% of them present only once. V was shortened by 1 base and J by 4 bases, with 5 bases between the two germline ends. The germline V gene encodes CDR1 SGHDT and CDR2 YYEEEE. This CDR3 is built from 12 residues. For this clone: The antigen is not known.

Points from the study as a whole: Some GvH clones appeared in ileal mucosa or blood before recipient bone marrow. When patients had graft-donor T cell macrochimerism, their allografts held high graft-versus-host to host-versus-graft clonal ratios.

V usage is TRBV5-6 and J usage is TRBJ1-2; D remains ambiguous. The TCR originated in a human donor who received an intestinal transplant. This material consisted of unstimulated CD4+ T cells sorted from spleen or lymph node cells, taken before intestinal transplant. The CDR3: CASSLYAYGYTF. CDR3 bases: TGTGCCAGCAGCTTGTATGCCTATGGCTACACCTTC.